This T cell receptor beta chain is drawn from a study of blood T cell repertoires in COVID-19 (dated by TCRdb to 2018 to 2021). Describing the broader study: Samples from collaborators originated in the United States, Italy and Spain and spanned both the acute and convalescent phases of COVID-19. The material from the prospective study consisted of cDNA or gDNA derived from T cells, B-cell-depleted T cells, or PBMCs. Subjects who had been exposed to COVID-19, were actively infected with it, or had recovered from it provided the deeply sampled blood TCRbeta repertoires that made up the dataset. The repertoires were released in a freely available public database meant as a resource for research on the immune response to SARS-CoV-2. The samples were drawn from the first 160 participants of the ongoing ImmuneRACE study and from some 1,300 subjects provided by 6 global collaborators. Nearly every sample came with metadata listing a de-identified subject ID, COVID-19 status, age in years and sex. HLA class I and class II types, where available, came from metadata supplied by the sample provider rather than from assay-based typing.

Overall study outcomes, separate from this receptor: The amount of clinical and demographic metadata varied by source and participant and was provided uncurated.

TCRbeta CDR3 regions were amplified from genomic DNA by means of the immunoSEQ Assay, a bias-controlled multiplex PCR. In the paper's pipeline: Nucleated cell counts per sample were estimated from amplification of reference gene primers within the assay. Sequence reads were collapsed and filtered to measure the absolute abundance of every unique TCRbeta CDR3 rearrangement. For each sample, productive Simpson clonality was calculated by taking the square root of Simpson's diversity index across productive rearrangements. This is the immuneACCESS table as TCRdb keeps it, with only in-frame sequences that have V and J called. A part of the clones is gone; compared with another copy, unresolved V genes explain less than half, and the rest is unexplained. V and J calls and clone size are as listed in that table; D and trimming were resolved from the DNA. The sample table shows about 150,000 clones, and less than 95% are seen once. The biggest ten clones account for roughly 0.51% of the sample.

Collaborating institutions collected whole blood in K2EDTA tubes following their own protocols. For TCRbeta analysis, collaborators shipped samples in one of three forms: frozen whole blood, isolated PBMCs, or DNA extracted from either of those sample types. The CDR3 spans 11 residues, from the cysteine through the phenylalanine. The CDR3 DNA has 33 bases and is translated from base 1. The CDR1 and CDR2 encoded by the germline V gene are SGHTA and FQGNSA. V was cut back by 5 bases and J by 5 bases, leaving a gap of 6 bases between them. As for this clone: There is no known antigen for this receptor. It has no much larger one-base neighbor in the sample; base qualities were not kept.

This receptor was obtained from a man aged 45-65 years with acute or convalescent COVID-19. The sample taken for sequencing was peripheral blood. The chain was built from TRBV7-2 and TRBJ2-5; TRBD2 could be the D gene, as 5 bases match. The nucleotide sequence is given as TGTGCCAGCAGCAGAGGGGAGACCCAGTACTTC. This yields the protein CASSRGETQYF.